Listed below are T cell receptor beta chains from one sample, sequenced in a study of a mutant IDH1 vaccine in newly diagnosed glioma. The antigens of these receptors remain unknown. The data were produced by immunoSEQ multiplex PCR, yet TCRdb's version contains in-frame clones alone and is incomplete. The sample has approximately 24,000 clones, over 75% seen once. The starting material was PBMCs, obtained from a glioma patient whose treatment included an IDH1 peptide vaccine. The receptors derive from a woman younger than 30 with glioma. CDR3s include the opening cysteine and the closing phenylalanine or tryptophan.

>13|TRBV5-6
CASSRNQGNTIYF
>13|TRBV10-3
CAIGGTGSYEQYF
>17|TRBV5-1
CASRRTSILGPFYEQYF
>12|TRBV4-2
CASSQGRNEQFF
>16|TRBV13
CASSSRGGQGDYGYTF
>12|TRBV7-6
CASSSDTGELFF
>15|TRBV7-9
CASSPLQGANTEAFF
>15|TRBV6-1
CAVSPEGFSTDTQYF
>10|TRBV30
CATKTGTQYF
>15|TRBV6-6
CASRVIAGGNNEQFF
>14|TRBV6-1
CASNTYASTDTQYF
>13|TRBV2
CASSTDRDEKLFF
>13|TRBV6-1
CASTRDRVEGYTF
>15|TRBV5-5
CASSHRQGMLYEQYF
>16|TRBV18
CASSPPTSVATNEQFF
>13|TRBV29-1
CSVVGGPSYEQYF
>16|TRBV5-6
CASSLGTGDFTDTQYF
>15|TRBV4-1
CASSQDRGAGQPQHF
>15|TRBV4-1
CASSQAAGVWDTQYF
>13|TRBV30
CAWGGQGSGELFF
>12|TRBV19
CASSQGYTEAFF
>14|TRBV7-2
CASSLGVQSDTQYF
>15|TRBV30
CAWNFGAGGNYGYTF
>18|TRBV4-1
CASSRGGTGATSTDTQYF
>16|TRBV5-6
CASSLYSSGYTGELFF
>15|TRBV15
CATSRDRREYYGYTF
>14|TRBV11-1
CASSAGQGIYEQYF
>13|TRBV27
CASSLSRIDTQYF
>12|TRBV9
CASSSGIYEQYF
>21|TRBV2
CASSEWWDRGIRTDSGNTIYF
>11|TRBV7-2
CASSLSYEQYF
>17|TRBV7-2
CASSLNPSTGTIYEQYF
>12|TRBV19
CASGGAFYGYTF
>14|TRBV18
CASSPLSGQATYTF
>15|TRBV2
CASPGGGKETDTQYF
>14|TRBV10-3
CAISDSGLNTEAFF
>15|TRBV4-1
CASSQDFAGLNTIYF
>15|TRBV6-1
CASSAATLPDQPQHF
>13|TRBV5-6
CASSLVGNNEQFF
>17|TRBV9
CASSVEGSGRMTETQYF